What follows describes a single T cell receptor (beta chain). What it binds is not known. At the DNA level, this CDR3 is encoded by other sequences in the same sample as well. The data derive from a study of OX40 agonist ivuxolimab in advanced cancers. The study's findings and limits: Circulating CD4+ and CD8+ T cells showed clonal expansion by week 6 at 0.1 to 3.0 mg/kg.

The assay was immunoSEQ multiplex PCR, and TCRdb's table has in-frame clones only and misses some. The data contain around 40,000 clones, 86% of them singletons. CDR1 ENHRY and CDR2 SYGVKD come from the germline V gene. V was trimmed by 3 bases and J by 5 bases, leaving 4 bases between them. CDR3 length: 11 residues. The V gene is TRBV10-3, the J gene TRBJ2-5; D gene ambiguous. The receptor's source is an adult with an advanced solid tumor such as melanoma, head and neck, liver or kidney cancer. Sample: CD4+ or CD8+ T cells sorted from blood, taken in a trial of the OX40 agonist ivuxolimab. The CDR3 DNA reads as TGTGCCATCAGTGATCGGGAGACCCAGTACTTC. Its protein product is CAISDRETQYF.